Below, 32 T cell receptor beta chains from the same sample are listed, as sequenced in a study of cytotoxic CD8 clonotypes in ibrutinib-treated CLL. Here immunoSEQ multiplex PCR was the method, and the copy in TCRdb shows in-frame clones only, minus some. This sample has tens of thousands of clones, with 90% found just once. The specimen comprised PBMCs, sampled after 12 months of ibrutinib treatment. Source of these receptors: a human donor with chronic lymphocytic leukemia.

The chain is built from TRBV7-8 and TRBJ2-7; D gene unclear. The CDR3 extends over 15 amino acids. V lost 0 bases and J 2 bases, leaving 11 bases between the germline ends. Per germline, CDR1 SGHVS and CDR2 FQNEAQ. The CDR3 DNA sequence: TGTGCCAGCAGCTTAGCGGAAAGAGAGACCTACGAGCAGTACTTC. Protein: CASSLAERETYEQYF.

This chain connects TRBV5-5 to TRBJ2-1; 8 bases fit TRBD2. CDR3 length: 15 amino acids. Germline V gives CDR1 SGHKS, CDR2 YYEKEE (reference sequence). With V trimmed by 1 base and J by 4 bases, 4 bases remained unmatched. CDR3 sequence (DNA): TGTGCCAGCAGCTTGCGGCGGGAGGCATACAATGAGCAGTTCTTC. Its protein product is CASSLRREAYNEQFF.

The chain recombines TRBV19 with TRBJ1-5; D unresolved. Trimming stripped 5 bases from V and 2 bases from J, with 13 bases between. The length of the CDR3 is 15 residues. Germline V gene sequence: CDR1 LNHDA, CDR2 SQIVND (reference sequence). The CDR3 loop is CASSPRTQGNQPQHF. The CDR3 DNA is TGTGCCAGTAGTCCCAGGACTCAAGGCAATCAGCCCCAGCATTTT. The variable domain in full, with the rest retrieved from reference TRBV19 and TRBJ1-5, is DGGITQSPKYLFRKEGQNVTLSCEQNLNHDAMYWYRQDPGQGLRLIYYSQIVNDFQKGDIAEGYSVSREKKESFPLTVTSAQKNPTAFYLCASSPRTQGNQPQHFGDGTRLSIL.

The J gene is TRBJ1-3, the V gene TRBV15, with 10 positions matching TRBD1. Germline CDR1 LNHNV, CDR2 YYDKDF (reference sequence). This CDR3 has 19 residues. With 5 bases clipped from V and 0 bases from J, the junction kept 13 bases outside the gene matches. CDR3 bases: TGTGCCACCAGCCCGGGCAGAGGGACAGGGGTTATCTCTGGAAACACCATATATTTT. Translating it yields CATSPGRGTGVISGNTIYF. Supplemented by reference TRBV15 and TRBJ1-3, the full variable domain reads DAMVIQNPRYQVTQFGKPVTLSCSQTLNHNVMYWYQQKSSQAPKLLFHYYDKDFNNEADTPDNFQSRRPNTSFCFLDIRSPGLGDTAMYLCATSPGRGTGVISGNTIYFGEGSWLTVV.

This clone was observed once. The chain recombines TRBV29-1 with TRBJ2-1; TRBD2 is a possible D gene (5 bases). From germline, CDR1 is SQVTM and CDR2 ANQGSEA. V lost 6 bases to trimming and J lost 7 bases, with 16 bases between them. The CDR3 loop spans 13 amino acids. Here the CDR3 DNA reads TGCAGCGTGGAATGGAGCCGGGGAAATGAGCAGTTCTTC. This codes for CSVEWSRGNEQFF.

The V call is TRBV5-8, the J call TRBJ1-2; possible D gene TRBD1, 5 bases. This CDR3 is built from 13 residues. V was shortened by 7 bases and J by 2 bases, with 12 bases between the two germline ends. The germline V gene encodes CDR1 SGHTS and CDR2 YDEGEE. In DNA, the CDR3 is TGTGCCAGCTGGGGGGGGAAGAACTATGGCTACACCTTC. This translates into CASWGGKNYGYTF.

V and J are TRBV9 and TRBJ2-7; 7 bases fit TRBD1. V shed 3 bases and J 3 bases; nucleotides not matched to a gene: 12. Germline CDR1 reads SGDLS; CDR2 reads YYNGEE. This CDR3 is built from 16 residues. The CDR3: CASSDTREGAVYEQYF. In nucleotides, the CDR3 is TGTGCCAGCAGCGACACCCGCGAGGGGGCGGTCTACGAGCAGTACTTC.

The chain is built from TRBV5-1 and TRBJ2-1; TRBD2 is a possible D gene (6 bases). CDR3 length: 14 amino acids. V gave up 7 bases and J gave up 3 bases, with 14 bases separating them. Germline CDR1 and CDR2: SGHRS and YFSETQ. In nucleotides, the CDR3 is TGCGCCAGCGCCGGGCTAGCGAACTACAATGAGCAGTTCTTC. Amino acids: CASAGLANYNEQFF.

The chain combines TRBV7-2 with TRBJ2-7; maybe TRBD2 (6 bases). V was cut by 0 bases and J by 7 bases, with 16 bases left in between. Germline V CDR1 and CDR2: SGHTA, FQGNSA. The CDR3 totals 15 residues. The CDR3 nucleotides read TGTGCCAGCAGCTTAGCGGCCCAGGGCCGGGGGGAGCAGTACTTC. Residues: CASSLAAQGRGEQYF.

The V call is TRBV7-8, the J call TRBJ2-7; tentatively, D is TRBD1 (6 bases). The V end was cut by 5 bases, the J end by 6 bases, with 17 bases between. Germline V gives CDR1 SGHVS, CDR2 FQNEAQ. The CDR3 totals 14 residues. The CDR3 loop is CASSRMETGSEQYF. The CDR3 region has the DNA TGTGCCAGCAGCAGAATGGAGACAGGCTCCGAGCAGTACTTC. The variable domain in full, completed from reference TRBV7-8 and TRBJ2-7, reads GAGVSQSPRYKVAKRGQDVALRCDPISGHVSLFWYQQALGQGPEFLTYFQNEAQLDKSGLPSDRFFAERPEGSVSTLKIQRTQQEDSAVYLCASSRMETGSEQYFGPGTRLTVT.

The chain employs TRBV29-1 and TRBJ1-4; 7 nucleotides line up with TRBD1. The CDR3 extends over 13 amino acids. CDR1 SQVTM and CDR2 ANQGSEA come from the germline V gene. Germline trimming cut 6 bases from V and 5 bases from J; bases unmatched to any gene: 6. The CDR3 DNA reads as TGCAGCGTGGATGGACAGGCGAATGAAAAACTGTTTTTT. This encodes CSVDGQANEKLFF.

V usage is TRBV18 and J usage is TRBJ2-1; D is perhaps TRBD2 (6 bases). The germline V gene has CDR1 KGHSH and CDR2 LQKENI. The V and J ends lost 3 bases and 7 bases respectively, with 7 bases between them. This CDR3 region has 12 residues. The CDR3 coding sequence is TGTGCCAGCTCACCCCTAGCGAATGAGCAGTTCTTC. Translating it yields CASSPLANEQFF.

This chain uses TRBV2 with TRBJ1-5, with 8 bases identical to TRBD1. There are 13 residues in the CDR3. V was clipped by 5 bases and J by 11 bases; unmatched bases: 8. Germline assignment: CDR1 SNHLY and CDR2 FYNNEI. The CDR3 region has the DNA TGTGCCAGCAGTTCAGGGGGCGGGTTAGCCCAGCATTTT. Its translation is CASSSGGGLAQHF.

CDR3 in amino acids: CASSLVWGAGNTIYF. Here the CDR3 DNA reads TGTGCCAGCAGCTTAGTTTGGGGAGCTGGAAACACCATATATTTT. The chain is built from TRBV7-6 and TRBJ1-3; D remains unclear. Deletions cut 1 base from V and 2 bases from J, with 9 bases between. The CDR3 has 15 residues. CDR1 is SGHVS, CDR2 FNYEAQ, per germline.

CDR3 DNA sequence: TGTGCCAGCAGCCCGGGACAGGGAGAAAAACTGTTTTTT. It translates to CASSPGQGEKLFF. The chain carries TRBV7-3 and TRBJ1-4, with 9 nucleotides matching TRBD1. Germline assignment: CDR1 SGHTA and CDR2 FQGTGA. The junction had 3 bases not matched to a gene; V was cut back by 5 bases and J by 8 bases. The CDR3 has 13 amino acids.

DNA for the CDR3: TGTGCCAGCAGTGATTGGGGGTACGAGCAGTACTTC. Translation gives CASSDWGYEQYF. This rearrangement joins TRBV6-1 to TRBJ2-7; the D call may be TRBD1 or TRBD2 (5 bases each). The V end was cut by 3 bases, the J end by 4 bases, with 7 bases between. Per the germline V gene, CDR1 is MNHNS and CDR2 is SASEGT. The CDR3 is 12 residues long.

This rearrangement joins TRBV6-5 to TRBJ1-5, with D perhaps TRBD1 (6 bases). The CDR3 runs to 15 residues. V gave up 4 bases and J gave up 3 bases, with 13 bases separating them. Germline lookup yields CDR1 MNHEY and CDR2 SVGAGI. This chain's CDR3 is CASSSPGASNQPQHF. DNA of the CDR3: TGTGCCAGCAGTTCCCCAGGGGCGTCCAATCAGCCCCAGCATTTT.

The J gene is TRBJ1-1, the V gene TRBV18, with a possible D match to TRBD1 (5 bases). V lost 4 bases to trimming and J lost 4 bases, with 28 bases between them. In germline, CDR1 is KGHSH, CDR2 LQKENI. This CDR3 spans 19 amino acids. The CDR3 bases are TGTGCCAGCTCACGTTCGATATACATAGAGAGCCACGGGGGCACTGAAGCTTTCTTT. Translating it yields CASSRSIYIESHGGTEAFF.

The chain joins TRBV5-8 to TRBJ2-1, with D possibly matching TRBD1 (6 bases). Trimming cost V 1 base and J 6 bases, with 17 bases left between them. Germline V CDR1 and CDR2: SGHTS, YDEGEE. This CDR3 contains 16 residues. DNA of the CDR3: TGTGCCAGCAGCTTGCATGTAGGGGGATTAAGCAATGAGCAGTTCTTC. Protein sequence: CASSLHVGGLSNEQFF.

This clone was picked up a small number of times. The chain employs TRBV7-8 and TRBJ2-7; perhaps TRBD2 as D (7 bases). V lost 5 bases and J lost 4, with 18 bases in between. CDR3 length equals 15 residues. Germline CDR1 is SGHVS and CDR2 is FQNEAQ. CDR3 sequence: CASSPLRGRRYEQYF. As DNA, the CDR3 is TGTGCCAGCAGCCCTCTGCGGGGGCGCCGGTACGAGCAGTACTTC.

In nucleotides, the CDR3 is TGTGCCAGCAGCTCTAGCGGGCAGAGAAGCACAGATACGCAGTATTTT. It encodes CASSSSGQRSTDTQYF. The chain couples TRBV7-2 to TRBJ2-3, with TRBD2 matching over 8 bases. Germline trimming cut 4 bases from V and 0 bases from J; bases unmatched to any gene: 6. The CDR3 spans 16 residues. Germline CDR1 reads SGHTA; CDR2 reads FQGNSA.

The V gene is TRBV10-2, the J gene TRBJ2-1; TRBD1 matches 7 bases. The CDR3 contains 14 residues. Germline assignment: CDR1 WSHSY and CDR2 SAAADI. V shed 7 bases, J shed 2 bases, and the junction held 5 bases outside the gene matches. The CDR3 coding sequence is TGCGCCAGCACCGGGACAGTCCCCTACAATGAGCAGTTCTTC. This translates into CASTGTVPYNEQFF.

V is TRBV10-3 and J is TRBJ2-7, with 15 bases matching TRBD2. Germline CDR1 ENHRY, CDR2 SYGVKD. CDR3 length: 17 amino acids. Trimming removed 0 bases from V and 5 bases from J; junction bases left unmatched: 5. The CDR3 spells CAISESGLAGGRDEQYF. DNA of the CDR3: TGTGCCATCAGTGAGTCGGGACTAGCGGGAGGAAGGGACGAGCAGTACTTC.

The chain employs TRBV28 and TRBJ1-2; weak D call: TRBD1 (5 bases). Between the trimmed V and J ends, which lost 6 bases and 8 bases, there was a span of 19 bases. This CDR3 has 14 amino acids. CDR1 is MDHEN and CDR2 is SYDVKM in the germline V gene. The CDR3 spells CASRIQGRAGGYTF. CDR3 DNA sequence: TGTGCCAGCAGGATTCAGGGCAGGGCGGGAGGCTACACCTTC.

The chain links TRBV7-2 to TRBJ1-2, with D unresolved. The V end was cut by 5 bases, the J end by 7 bases, with 14 bases between. This CDR3 contains 13 residues. Looked up from germline, CDR1 is SGHTA and CDR2 is FQGNSA. This chain's CDR3 is CASSLGPQGGYTF. The CDR3, as DNA: TGTGCCAGCAGCCTCGGGCCTCAAGGTGGCTACACCTTC.

The chain recombines TRBV7-6 with TRBJ2-3, with 7 bases that match TRBD1. After removal of 6 bases from V and 0 bases from J, the junction contained 6 bases not matched to a gene. This CDR3 has 15 residues. Per germline, CDR1 SGHVS and CDR2 FNYEAQ. The CDR3: CASRPGQESTDTQYF. The CDR3, as DNA: TGTGCCAGCAGGCCTGGACAGGAGAGCACAGATACGCAGTATTTT.

The J gene is TRBJ2-1, the V gene TRBV10-2, with 7 bases lining up with TRBD2. The length of the CDR3 is 15 residues. The V segment lost 6 bases and the J segment 5 bases; nucleotides outside the gene matches: 10. Per the germline V gene, CDR1 is WSHSY and CDR2 is SAAADI. The CDR3 spells CASRHRDYSHNEQFF. In DNA form, the CDR3 reads TGCGCCAGCAGACACCGGGACTATTCCCACAATGAGCAGTTCTTC.

The sample holds one count of this clone. The junction departs from the called germline gene at one end, perhaps through a read error. The rearrangement joins TRBV7-7 to TRBJ2-1; 7 bases are shared with TRBD1. The CDR3 is made up of 16 amino acids. The germline CDR1 and CDR2 sequences are SSHAT and FNYEAQ (reference sequence). This chain's CDR3 is CASSLGAGGSYNEQFF. The DNA of the CDR3 is TGTGCTAGCAGCTTAGGGGCAGGGGGTTCCTACAATGAGCAGTTCTTC.

V is TRBV5-1 and J is TRBJ1-1; D ambiguous. This CDR3 is built from 13 residues. The V end lost 2 bases, the J end lost 3 bases, and 8 bases lay between the germline ends. Looked up from germline, CDR1 is SGHRS and CDR2 is YFSETQ. CDR3 bases: TGCGCCAGCAGCTTCGGTGGGGACACTGAAGCTTTCTTT. Translating it yields CASSFGGDTEAFF. Drawing the rest from reference TRBV5-1 and TRBJ1-1, the complete variable domain is KAGVTQTPRYLIKTRGQQVTLSCSPISGHRSVSWYQQTPGQGLQFLFEYFSETQRNKGNFPGRFSGRQFSNSRSEMNVSTLELGDSALYLCASSFGGDTEAFFGQGTRLTVV.

CDR3 amino acids: CASSLSWTGDYEQYF. The CDR3, as DNA: TGTGCCAGCAGTTTATCTTGGACAGGGGACTACGAGCAGTACTTC. This chain connects TRBV27 to TRBJ2-7, with TRBD1 matching over 9 bases. Trimming cost V 0 bases and J 3 bases; bases outside gene matches: 3. Germline V gene sequence: CDR1 MNHEY, CDR2 SMNVEV (reference sequence). CDR3 length: 15 residues.

The genes are TRBV11-2 and TRBJ1-2; D is undetermined. Germline CDR1 is SGHAT and CDR2 is FQNNGV. CDR3 size: 13 residues. Trimming removed 1 base at V and 4 bases at J, with 7 bases between. In DNA form, the CDR3 reads TGTGCCAGCAGCTTAGGGCATGTCTATGGCTACACCTTC. This sequence encodes CASSLGHVYGYTF.

This clone was seen more than once but under ten times. This chain connects TRBV6-1 to TRBJ1-1, with D tentatively TRBD1 (6 bases). The CDR3 length is 14 residues. CDR1 and CDR2 (germline): MNHNS, SASEGT. V gave up 6 bases and J gave up 4 bases, with 15 bases separating them. CDR3 protein: CASRRGGRVTEAFF. The CDR3, as DNA: TGTGCCAGCAGGAGGGGGGGCAGGGTCACTGAAGCTTTCTTT.